A selection of T cell receptor beta chains follows, all from one sample in a study of blood T cell repertoires in COVID-19. Clones were read by immunoSEQ multiplex PCR, and TCRdb kept only the in-frame ones, dropping some. The sample consists of around 170,000 clones, roughly four fifths of them appearing once. Sequenced: PBMCs or T cells enriched from blood (not recorded which). Receptors were obtained from a man aged 45-60 years who had recovered from COVID-19. Both conserved end residues are part of each CDR3. The order of the fields is D gene, clone size, V gene, J gene, CDR3 DNA, CDR3 protein. D genes are given only for firm matches. Size values are once, few and many counts, or a class for expanded clones, and some rows have none.

.	.	TRBV28	TRBJ1-1	TGTGCCAGCCTCCCGGGGGGCGCCAGGACTGAAGCTTTCTTT	CASLPGGARTEAFF
TRBD1	.	TRBV5-1	TRBJ2-7	TGCGCCAGCAGCCATGGACAGGGGACCTACGAGCAGTACTTC	CASSHGQGTYEQYF
TRBD1	few	TRBV28	TRBJ1-2	TGTGCCAGCAGGCCAGGGGGCGATAACTATGGCTACACCTTC	CASRPGGDNYGYTF
TRBD1	.	TRBV5-1	TRBJ1-1	TGCGCCAGCAGCTCCGGGACAGGACTGAACACTGAAGCTTTCTTT	CASSSGTGLNTEAFF
.	once	TRBV7-8	TRBJ2-2	TGTGCCAGCAGTCTAGATGGCTCCGGGGAGCTGTTTTTT	CASSLDGSGELFF
.	.	TRBV20-1	TRBJ2-1	TGCAGTGCTACTGACGGGAGCTCCTACAATGAGCAGTTCTTC	CSATDGSSYNEQFF
.	.	TRBV6-2/TRBV6-3	TRBJ2-2	TGTGCCAGCAGTTACGTGCGGGTCGGGGAGCTGTTTTTT	CASSYVRVGELFF
TRBD1	.	TRBV7-8	TRBJ2-3	TGTGCCAGCACCTCCTGGGACAGGGAATCAGATACGCAGTATTTT	CASTSWDRESDTQYF
.	.	TRBV28	TRBJ1-2	TGTGCCAGCAGTCCCCCCGGGAACTATGGCTACACCTTC	CASSPPGNYGYTF
.	.	TRBV12-3/TRBV12-4	TRBJ2-5	TGTGCCAGCAGTTCGGGGACACGGGGCCCCCAGTACTTC	CASSSGTRGPQYF
.	.	TRBV5-1	TRBJ2-5	TGCGCCAGCAGCTTGGACAGACAAGAGACCCAGTACTTC	CASSLDRQETQYF
TRBD1	.	TRBV29-1	TRBJ2-7	TGCAGCGGGAGACAGGGGGCGAACGAGCAGTACTTC	CSGRQGANEQYF
TRBD1	.	TRBV18	TRBJ1-1	TGTGCCAGCTCACTCGGACAGGGAGGGAGTTGGACTGAAGCTTTCTTT	CASSLGQGGSWTEAFF
TRBD2	.	TRBV2	TRBJ2-6	TGTGCCAGCAGTGTTGGGGCGGGGGACGGGGCCAACGTCCTGACTTTC	CASSVGAGDGANVLTF
.	few	TRBV4-2	TRBJ2-1	TGTGCCAGCAGCCAAGATCGCGGCGGTAGGGGTGAGCAGTTCTTC	CASSQDRGGRGEQFF
TRBD2	.	TRBV18	TRBJ2-5	TGTGCCAGCTCACCAACAAGGGGACTAGCGGGGAATCAAGAGACCCAGTACTTC	CASSPTRGLAGNQETQYF
.	.	TRBV30	TRBJ1-4	TGTGCCTGGGGCCCGGGGGTTGGGAATGAAAAACTGTTTTTT	CAWGPGVGNEKLFF
TRBD2	.	TRBV9	TRBJ2-3	TGTGCCAGCAGCATCAACCCCAGCGGGGGTCCAGATACGCAGTATTTT	CASSINPSGGPDTQYF
.	.	TRBV14	TRBJ1-2	TGTGCCAGCAGCCAAGATCCGACAGCAACAAGCATCTATGGCTACACCTTC	CASSQDPTATSIYGYTF
.	.	TRBV5-1	TRBJ2-3	TGCGCCAGCAGCTCAAACTCAGGCGCCCGCACAGATACGCAGTATTTT	CASSSNSGARTDTQYF
TRBD1	.	TRBV24-1	TRBJ1-2	TGTGCCACCAGCACAGGGGGCTCTAACTATGGCTACACCTTC	CATSTGGSNYGYTF
TRBD1	.	TRBV4-3	TRBJ1-6	TGCGCCAGCAGCCAAGGGGACAGGGTCAATTCACCCCTCCACTTT	CASSQGDRVNSPLHF
.	.	TRBV6-4	TRBJ1-5	TGTGCCAGCAGTGACTTCCCTCGGGCCGGGGAGAGCAATCAGCCCCAGCATTTT	CASSDFPRAGESNQPQHF
TRBD2	.	TRBV7-3	TRBJ2-1	TGTGCCAGCAGCTTGGGACTAGCGGTCTCCTACAATGAGCAGTTCTTC	CASSLGLAVSYNEQFF
.	once	TRBV10-3	TRBJ1-5	TGTGCGACCGCGGGTAGCAATCAGCCCCAGCATTTT	CATAGSNQPQHF
TRBD1	once	TRBV10-1	TRBJ1-2	TGCGCCAGCACTTACCAGGGGGCGCGGGGCTATGGCTACACCTTC	CASTYQGARGYGYTF
.	once	TRBV7-8	TRBJ1-3	TGTGCCAGCAGCTTAGTTCGACAGGGAAACACCATATATTTT	CASSLVRQGNTIYF
.	.	TRBV15	TRBJ2-1	TGTGCCACCAGCAGAGATTGGGCCAACAATGAGCAGTTCTTC	CATSRDWANNEQFF
TRBD2	.	TRBV4-2	TRBJ2-3	TGTGCCAGCAGCCAAGTCTCAGGGGCTAGCGGGGTAGATACGCAGTATTTT	CASSQVSGASGVDTQYF
.	.	TRBV2	TRBJ2-5	TGTGCCAGCACTATCCAAGAGACCCAGTACTTC	CASTIQETQYF
TRBD1	.	TRBV14	TRBJ1-1	TGTGCCAGCAGCCACCATACGCCGACAGGGAGGACTGAAGCTTTCTTT	CASSHHTPTGRTEAFF
TRBD1	.	TRBV5-1	TRBJ1-4	TGCGCCAGCAGCCACGGGACAGGGGAGGAAAAACTGTTTTTT	CASSHGTGEEKLFF
TRBD1	few	TRBV2	TRBJ1-6	TGTGCCAGCAGGTTCCGGGACAGGGAAAATTCACCCCTCCACTTT	CASRFRDRENSPLHF
TRBD1	.	TRBV12-3/TRBV12-4	TRBJ1-2	TGTGCCAGCAGTTTCCAGGGGGCCACGGGCTACACCTTC	CASSFQGATGYTF
TRBD1	.	TRBV18	TRBJ1-1	TGTGCCAGCTCAACAGGACAGGGTTGGAACACTGAAGCTTTCTTT	CASSTGQGWNTEAFF
TRBD1	.	TRBV6-1	TRBJ2-3	TGTGCCAGCAGTGCCCCCGGGACAGCTAGCACAGATACGCAGTATTTT	CASSAPGTASTDTQYF
.	.	TRBV12-3/TRBV12-4	TRBJ2-7	TGTGCCAGCACCACAGGGATGGGGAGCGAGCAGTACTTC	CASTTGMGSEQYF
TRBD1	.	TRBV28	TRBJ1-2	TGTGCCAGCAGCTCCTGGACAGGGGGCAATGGCTACACCTTC	CASSSWTGGNGYTF
.	.	TRBV4-1	TRBJ1-1	TGCGCCACCACTAGGTCGTTGAACACTGAAGCTTTCTTT	CATTRSLNTEAFF
TRBD2	.	TRBV6-2/TRBV6-3	TRBJ2-7	TGTGCCAGCAGCTTGCGGGGGGGCCTTAGGAACGAGCAGTACTTC	CASSLRGGLRNEQYF
TRBD1	.	TRBV11-3	TRBJ1-1	TGTGCCAGCAGCCAGGGGGCGGGAACTGAAGCTTTCTTT	CASSQGAGTEAFF
TRBD1	.	TRBV23-1	TRBJ2-2	TGCGCCAGCAGTCAACGTGGACAGGGGGTGAACACCGGGGAGCTGTTTTTT	CASSQRGQGVNTGELFF
.	.	TRBV7-9	TRBJ1-5	TGTGCCAGCAGCAGCGGGGGCCTTCAGCCCCAGCATTTT	CASSSGGLQPQHF
.	.	TRBV7-8	TRBJ1-2	TGTGCCAGCAGCCTCAGGTTGGCAGGTCTCGGCTACACCTTC	CASSLRLAGLGYTF
TRBD1	.	TRBV5-1	TRBJ1-5	TGCGCCAGCAGTCCCGGACAGGCCAATCAGCCCCAGCATTTT	CASSPGQANQPQHF
.	.	TRBV4-1	TRBJ1-6	TGCGCCAGCAGCCAACCCCGGGGTGCCTATAATTCACCCCTCCACTTT	CASSQPRGAYNSPLHF
TRBD1	.	TRBV6-5	TRBJ1-5	TGTGCCAGCAGGGGACAGGGGGACAATCAGCCCCAGCATTTT	CASRGQGDNQPQHF
TRBD2	.	TRBV4-2	TRBJ2-1	TGTGCCAGCAGCCCTGGGACTAGCGGCGGATACAATGAGCAGTTCTTC	CASSPGTSGGYNEQFF
.	.	TRBV19	TRBJ2-2	TGTGCCAGTAGTATAGATGCAGGGAGGTTTGACGGAACCGGGGAGCTGTTTTTT	CASSIDAGRFDGTGELFF
TRBD1	.	TRBV5-8	TRBJ1-1	TGTGCCAGCAGCTTGTATTCGGGACAGGGGTATACTGAAGCTTTCTTT	CASSLYSGQGYTEAFF
.	.	TRBV30	TRBJ1-6	TGTGCCTGGAGGTCCCTCGGGACTGATAATTCACCCCTCCACTTT	CAWRSLGTDNSPLHF
.	.	TRBV4-1	TRBJ1-1	TGCGCCAGCACCGGCTCAGAACGGAGCCAGGAAGCTTTCTTT	CASTGSERSQEAFF
TRBD1	.	TRBV6-5	TRBJ1-2	TGTGCCAGCAGGACGACAGGGGATAGTCATGGCTACACCTTC	CASRTTGDSHGYTF
TRBD1	once	TRBV7-3	TRBJ2-7	TGTGCCAGCAGCTTAGCCCTGGGACAGGGGAACAACGAGCAGTACTTC	CASSLALGQGNNEQYF